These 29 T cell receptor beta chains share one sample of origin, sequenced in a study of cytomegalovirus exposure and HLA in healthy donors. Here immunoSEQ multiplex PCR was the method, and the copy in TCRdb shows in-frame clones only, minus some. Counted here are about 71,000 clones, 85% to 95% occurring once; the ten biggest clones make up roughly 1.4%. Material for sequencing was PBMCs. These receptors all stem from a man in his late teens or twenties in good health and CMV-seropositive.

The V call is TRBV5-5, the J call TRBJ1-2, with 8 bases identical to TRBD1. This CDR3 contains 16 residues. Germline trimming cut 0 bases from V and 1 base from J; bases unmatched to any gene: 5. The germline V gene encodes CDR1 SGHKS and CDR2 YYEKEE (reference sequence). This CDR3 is CASSLGETGVNYGYTF. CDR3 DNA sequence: TGTGCCAGCAGCTTGGGGGAGACAGGGGTTAACTATGGCTACACCTTC.

The CDR3: CASSLKLAGDNEQFF. CDR3 sequence (DNA): TGTGCCAGCAGCCTCAAACTAGCGGGGGACAATGAGCAGTTCTTC. The chain is built from TRBV5-4 and TRBJ2-1; TRBD2 aligns across 11 bases. The CDR3 loop spans 15 amino acids. The germline gives CDR1 SGHNT, CDR2 YYREEE (reference sequence). J gave up 5 bases and V 4 bases, and 5 bases lay outside the gene matches.

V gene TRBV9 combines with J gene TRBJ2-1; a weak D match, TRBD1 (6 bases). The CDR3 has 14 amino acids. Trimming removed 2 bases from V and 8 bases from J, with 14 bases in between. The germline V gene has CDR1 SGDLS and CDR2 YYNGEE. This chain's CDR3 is CASSVRTVSDEQFF. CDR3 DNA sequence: TGTGCCAGCAGCGTGCGGACAGTTAGCGATGAGCAGTTCTTC.

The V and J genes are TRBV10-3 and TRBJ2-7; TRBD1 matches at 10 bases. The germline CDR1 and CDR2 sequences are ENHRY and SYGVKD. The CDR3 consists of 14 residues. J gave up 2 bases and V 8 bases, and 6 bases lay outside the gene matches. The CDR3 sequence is CAIAGDRGPYEQYF. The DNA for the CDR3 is TGTGCCATCGCGGGGGACAGGGGCCCCTACGAGCAGTACTTC.

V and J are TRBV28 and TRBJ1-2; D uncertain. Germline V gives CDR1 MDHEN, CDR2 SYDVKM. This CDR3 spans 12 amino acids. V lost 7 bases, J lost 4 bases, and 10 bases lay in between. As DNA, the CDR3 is TGTGCCAGCATGAACAATCCCTATGGCTACACCTTC. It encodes CASMNNPYGYTF.

In DNA, the CDR3 is TGTGCCAGCGGACCCGGGGGTACTGAAGCTTTCTTT. It is translated as CASGPGGTEAFF. V is TRBV6-1 and J is TRBJ1-1; D might be TRBD1 (5 bases). Trimming cost V 8 bases and J 5 bases, with 12 bases left between them. Germline loops: CDR1 MNHNS, CDR2 SASEGT. The CDR3 totals 12 residues.

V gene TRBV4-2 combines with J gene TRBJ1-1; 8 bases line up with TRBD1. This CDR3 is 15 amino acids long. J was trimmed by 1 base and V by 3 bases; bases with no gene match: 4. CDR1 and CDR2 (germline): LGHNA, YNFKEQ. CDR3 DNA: TGTGCCAGCAGCCAGATCGACAGGGGGAACACTGAAGCTTTCTTT. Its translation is CASSQIDRGNTEAFF.

CDR3 in amino acids: CASSSAGGGDEQFF. CDR3 coding DNA: TGTGCCAGCAGCTCGGCGGGAGGAGGGGATGAGCAGTTCTTC. V and J are TRBV5-4 and TRBJ2-1; TRBD2 aligns across 8 bases. V gave up 3 bases and J gave up 8 bases; unmatched junction bases: 7. Germline-derived CDR1 and CDR2 are SGHNT and YYREEE (reference sequence). This CDR3 has 14 residues. The variable domain in full, with the rest retrieved from reference TRBV5-4 and TRBJ2-1, is ETGVTQSPTHLIKTRGQQVTLRCSSQSGHNTVSWYQQALGQGPQFIFQYYREEENGRGNFPPRFSGLQFPNYSSELNVNALELDDSALYLCASSSAGGGDEQFFGPGTRLTVL.

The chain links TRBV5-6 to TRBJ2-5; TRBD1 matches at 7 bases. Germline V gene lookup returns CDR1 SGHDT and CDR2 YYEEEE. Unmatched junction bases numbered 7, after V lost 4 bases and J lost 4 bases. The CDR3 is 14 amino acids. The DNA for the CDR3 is TGTGCCAGCAGCCCGGACAGGATCCTAGAGACCCAGTACTTC. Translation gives CASSPDRILETQYF.

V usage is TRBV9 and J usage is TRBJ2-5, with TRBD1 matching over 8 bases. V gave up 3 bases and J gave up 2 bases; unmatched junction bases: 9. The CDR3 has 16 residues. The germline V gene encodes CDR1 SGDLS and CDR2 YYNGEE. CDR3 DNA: TGTGCCAGCAGCGCCCCATTGACAGGGGTACAAGAGACCCAGTACTTC. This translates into CASSAPLTGVQETQYF.

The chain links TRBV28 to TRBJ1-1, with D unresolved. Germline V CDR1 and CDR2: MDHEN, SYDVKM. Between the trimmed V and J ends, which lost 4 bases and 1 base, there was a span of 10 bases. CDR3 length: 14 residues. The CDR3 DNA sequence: TGTGCCAGCAGTTACCGCTCAGAGAACACTGAAGCTTTCTTT. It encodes CASSYRSENTEAFF.

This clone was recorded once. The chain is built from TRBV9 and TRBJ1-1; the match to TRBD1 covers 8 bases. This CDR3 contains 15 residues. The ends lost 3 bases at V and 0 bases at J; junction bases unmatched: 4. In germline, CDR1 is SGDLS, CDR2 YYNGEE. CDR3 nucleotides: TGTGCCAGCAGCGGAAGGACAGGGCTGAACACTGAAGCTTTCTTT. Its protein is CASSGRTGLNTEAFF.

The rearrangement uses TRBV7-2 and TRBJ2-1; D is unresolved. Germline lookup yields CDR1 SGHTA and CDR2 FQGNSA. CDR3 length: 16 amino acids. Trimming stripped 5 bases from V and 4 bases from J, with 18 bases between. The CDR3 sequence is CASSPPRELLYNEQFF. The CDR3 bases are TGTGCCAGCAGCCCACCCCGAGAACTCCTTTACAATGAGCAGTTCTTC.

In DNA form, the CDR3 reads TGTGCCAGCAGCTTGGAGGGGACTCCCCAAGAGACCCAGTACTTC. It encodes CASSLEGTPQETQYF. The chain recombines TRBV5-5 with TRBJ2-5; D might be TRBD2 (6 bases). The CDR3 contains 15 residues. V was cut by 0 bases and J by 1 base, with 10 bases left in between. Looked up from germline, CDR1 is SGHKS and CDR2 is YYEKEE (reference sequence).

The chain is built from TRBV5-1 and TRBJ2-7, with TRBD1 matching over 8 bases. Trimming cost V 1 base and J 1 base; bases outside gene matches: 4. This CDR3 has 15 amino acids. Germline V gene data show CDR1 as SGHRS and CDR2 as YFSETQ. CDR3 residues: CASSLQTGGSYEQYF. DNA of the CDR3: TGCGCCAGCAGCTTGCAAACAGGGGGATCCTACGAGCAGTACTTC.

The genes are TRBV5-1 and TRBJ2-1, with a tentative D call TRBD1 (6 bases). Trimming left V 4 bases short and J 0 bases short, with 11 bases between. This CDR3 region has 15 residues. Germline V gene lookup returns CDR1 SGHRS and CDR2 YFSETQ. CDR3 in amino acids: CASSVRTVSYNEQFF. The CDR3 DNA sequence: TGCGCCAGCAGCGTCCGGACAGTCTCCTACAATGAGCAGTTCTTC.

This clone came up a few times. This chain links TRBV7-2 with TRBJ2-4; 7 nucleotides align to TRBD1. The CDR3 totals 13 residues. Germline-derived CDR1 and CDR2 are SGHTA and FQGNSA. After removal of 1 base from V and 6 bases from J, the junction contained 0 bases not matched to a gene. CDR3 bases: TGTGCCAGCAGCTTAGGACAGGGAAACATTCAGTACTTC. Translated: CASSLGQGNIQYF.

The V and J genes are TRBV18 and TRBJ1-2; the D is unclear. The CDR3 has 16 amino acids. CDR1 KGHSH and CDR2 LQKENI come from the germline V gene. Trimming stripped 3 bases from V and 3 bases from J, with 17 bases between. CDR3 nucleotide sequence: TGTGCCAGCTCACCCCCAGGCCGCCGGGATCACTATGGCTACACCTTC. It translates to CASSPPGRRDHYGYTF.

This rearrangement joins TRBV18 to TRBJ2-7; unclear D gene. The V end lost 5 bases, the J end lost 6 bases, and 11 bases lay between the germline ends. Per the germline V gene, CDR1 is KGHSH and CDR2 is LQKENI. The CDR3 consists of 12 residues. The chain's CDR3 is CASSTTTGEQYF. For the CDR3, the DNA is TGTGCCAGCTCAACTACTACTGGCGAGCAGTACTTC.

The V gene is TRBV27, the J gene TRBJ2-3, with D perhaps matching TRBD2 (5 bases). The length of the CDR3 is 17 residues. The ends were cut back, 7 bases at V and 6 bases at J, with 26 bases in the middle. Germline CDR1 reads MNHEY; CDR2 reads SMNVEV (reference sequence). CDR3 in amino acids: CASMILGGDSGRDTQYF. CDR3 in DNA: TGTGCCAGCATGATCTTAGGAGGCGACTCCGGGCGGGATACGCAGTATTTT.

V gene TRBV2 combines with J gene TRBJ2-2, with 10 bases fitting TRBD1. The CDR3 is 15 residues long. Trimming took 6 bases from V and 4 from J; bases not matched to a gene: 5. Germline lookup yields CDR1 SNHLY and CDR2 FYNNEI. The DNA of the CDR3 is TGTGCCAGCAGGGGGGGACAGGGGTTCACCGGGGAGCTGTTTTTT. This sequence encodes CASRGGQGFTGELFF.

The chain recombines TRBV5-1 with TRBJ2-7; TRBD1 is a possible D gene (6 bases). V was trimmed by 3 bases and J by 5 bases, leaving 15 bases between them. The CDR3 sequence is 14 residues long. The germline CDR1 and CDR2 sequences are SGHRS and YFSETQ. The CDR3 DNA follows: TGCGCCAGCAGCTGGGGGTCAGGGGACCACGAGCAGTACTTC. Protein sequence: CASSWGSGDHEQYF.

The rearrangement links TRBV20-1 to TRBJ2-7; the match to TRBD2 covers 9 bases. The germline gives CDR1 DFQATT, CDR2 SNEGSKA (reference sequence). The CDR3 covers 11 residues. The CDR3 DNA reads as TGCAGCCAGACTAGCGGCTACGAGCAGTACTTC. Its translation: CSQTSGYEQYF.

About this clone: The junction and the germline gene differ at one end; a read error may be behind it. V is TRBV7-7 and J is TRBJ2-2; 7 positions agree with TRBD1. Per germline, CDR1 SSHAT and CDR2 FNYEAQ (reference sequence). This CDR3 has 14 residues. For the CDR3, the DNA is TGTGCTAGCAGCCCGGGGACAGACACCGGGGAGCTGTTTTTT. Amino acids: CASSPGTDTGELFF.

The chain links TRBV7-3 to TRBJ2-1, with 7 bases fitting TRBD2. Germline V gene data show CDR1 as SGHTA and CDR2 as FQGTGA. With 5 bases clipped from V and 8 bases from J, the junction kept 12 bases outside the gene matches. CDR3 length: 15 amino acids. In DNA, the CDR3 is TGTGCCAGCAGCCCACCTAGCGGCCATGACGATGAGCAGTTCTTC. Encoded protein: CASSPPSGHDDEQFF.

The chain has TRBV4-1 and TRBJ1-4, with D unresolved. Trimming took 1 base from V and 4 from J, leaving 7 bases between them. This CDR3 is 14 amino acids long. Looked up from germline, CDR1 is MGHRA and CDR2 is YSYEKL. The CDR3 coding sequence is TGCGCCAGCAGCCAAGGGCTGATTAATGAAAAACTGTTTTTT. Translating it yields CASSQGLINEKLFF.

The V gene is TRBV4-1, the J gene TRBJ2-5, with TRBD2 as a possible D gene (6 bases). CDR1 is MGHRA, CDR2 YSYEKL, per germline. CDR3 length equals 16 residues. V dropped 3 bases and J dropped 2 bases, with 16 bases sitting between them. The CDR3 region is CASSQGVGRRQETQYF. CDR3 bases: TGCGCCAGCAGCCAGGGGGTGGGGAGGAGGCAAGAGACCCAGTACTTC.

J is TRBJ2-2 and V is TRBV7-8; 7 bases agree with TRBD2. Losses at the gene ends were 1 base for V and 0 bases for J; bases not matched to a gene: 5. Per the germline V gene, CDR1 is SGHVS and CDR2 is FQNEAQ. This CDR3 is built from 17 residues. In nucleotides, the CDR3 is TGTGCCAGCAGCTTAGTTCCTAGCGGACCGAACACCGGGGAGCTGTTTTTT. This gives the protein CASSLVPSGPNTGELFF.

Here the CDR3 reads CASSEASRRDEQYF. The CDR3 coding sequence is TGTGCCAGCAGTGAAGCGAGCCGTAGAGACGAGCAGTACTTC. This chain connects TRBV2 to TRBJ2-7; D is undetermined. Trimming took 0 bases from V and 5 from J, leaving 11 bases between them. CDR1 is SNHLY, CDR2 FYNNEI, per germline. The CDR3 loop spans 14 amino acids.